This T cell receptor (beta chain) came from a study of T cells after posttransplantation cyclophosphamide. Notes on the study in general: Skin or GI-infiltrating T cells shared few TRB sequences with blood. Recipient CMV seropositivity and CMV reactivation strongly tracked TRB clonality.

The V end was cut by 4 bases, the J end by 3 bases, with 18 bases between. From germline, CDR1 is MNHEY and CDR2 SVGAGI. The CDR3 runs to 16 residues. Of note for this clone: What it binds is not known.

TCRdb keeps only in-frame clones here, not all; method: immunoSEQ multiplex PCR. The sample has tens of thousands of clones, none seen only once; the top ten hold roughly 2.2%. Sequencing used PBMCs. The J gene is TRBJ1-2, the V gene TRBV6-5, with D perhaps TRBD1 (6 bases). This clonotype originated in a man aged 35-49 years in good health, CMV-negative, and a related stem cell transplant donor. CDR3 amino acids: CASSSGQLPPYYGYTF. The CDR3 coding sequence is TGTGCCAGCAGTTCAGGACAGCTCCCCCCCTACTATGGCTACACCTTC.